Below are 20 T cell receptor delta chains sequenced from a single sample in a study of gamma-delta chains in newborns, infants, children. TCRdb re-called clones from the reads using CATT. Here the sample spans more than 5,000 delta-chain clones, 3% being singletons. Specimen: blood. All receptors come from a child who was a newborn, infant or young child, either healthy, febrile or measles-vaccinated (not recorded which).

This clone was detected only a few times. A single base separates this from a much larger clone, so it may be a read error. This sample also contains other DNA sequences that code for the same CDR3. The chain combines TRDV2 with TRDJ1, with TRDD3 matching 8 bases. Germline V gene sequence: CDR1 GEAIGNYY, CDR2 EKD. CDR3 size: 13 residues. Losses at the gene ends were 0 bases for V and 4 bases for J; bases not matched to a gene: 0. The CDR3 sequence: CACDTGGYDKLIF. DNA for the CDR3: TGTGCCTGTGACACCGGGGGATACGATAAACTCATCTTT.

This clone was recorded a few times. This likely came from a read error, as a far larger clone is one base away. The same CDR3 also results from other DNA sequences found in this sample. The chain combines TRDV2 with TRDJ1; possible D gene TRDD3, 5 bases. This CDR3 has 13 residues. Trimming took 4 bases from V and 0 from J, leaving 8 bases between them. Germline CDR1 is GEAIGNYY and CDR2 is EKD. The CDR3 DNA sequence: TGTGCCTGTGATACGGGATACACCGATAAACTCATCTTT. As protein: CACDTGYTDKLIF.

Of note for this clone: TCRdb assigns this DNA the protein of a much larger clone, which departs from its translation at residue 10; this likely reflects a read error, and the protein shown comes from translating the DNA. CDR3 sequence reads: CACDTVLGAPSWDTRQMFF. DNA of the CDR3: TGTGCCTGTGACACCGTACTGGGGGCCCCCTCCTGGGACACCCGACAGATGTTTTTC. The chain combines TRDV2 with TRDJ3, with 8 positions matching TRDD3. With 0 bases clipped from V and 0 bases from J, the junction kept 6 bases outside the gene matches. The CDR3 totals 19 residues. From germline, CDR1 is GEAIGNYY and CDR2 EKD.

Comment on this clone: For this DNA, TCRdb reports the protein of a much larger clone, which diverges at residue 5, most likely from a read error; the protein presented here is translated directly from the DNA. V gene TRDV2 combines with J gene TRDJ3, with 10 bases matching TRDD3. Unmatched junction bases numbered 4, after V lost 3 bases and J lost 0 bases. CDR1 GEAIGNYY and CDR2 EKD come from the germline V gene. CDR3 length: 18 residues. The CDR3, as DNA: TGTGCCTGTGACTCTGCTGGGGGATACTCCTGGGACACCCGACAGATGTTTTTC. Its translation: CACDSAGGYSWDTRQMFF.

This clone has more than one count but fewer than ten. The protein given by TCRdb reflects a much larger clone and differs at residue 12 from this DNA's translation, likely from a read error; the protein shown is the DNA's translation. The chain has TRDV2 and TRDJ2; the match to TRDD3 covers 9 bases. The CDR3 is 14 residues long. CDR1 is GEAIGNYY, CDR2 EKD, per germline. CDR3 residues: CACDTYWGTAQPFF. DNA of the CDR3: TGTGCCTGTGACACGTACTGGGGGACAGCACAACCCTTCTTT.

In its sample, this clone ranks as medium-sized. Other DNA sequences in this specimen translate into the identical CDR3. The J gene is TRDJ2, the V gene TRDV1, with D possibly being TRDD3 (5 bases). There are 15 residues in the CDR3. V was cut by 1 base and J by 4 bases, with 10 bases left in between. In germline, CDR1 is TSWWSYY, CDR2 QGS. CDR3 residues: CALGEPWIKTAQLFF. DNA of the CDR3: TGTGCTCTTGGGGAACCCTGGATAAAGACAGCACAACTCTTCTTT.

In the case of this clone: With a much larger clone just one base away, this may be a read error. The CDR3 coding sequence is TGTGCCTGTGACACGATCCGACTCTCTGGGGGATACGAGGTCTCCCGGGACACCCGACAGATGTTTTTC. The encoded protein is CACDTIRLSGGYEVSRDTRQMFF. The chain uses TRDV2 and TRDJ3; 12 bases match TRDD3. CDR1 and CDR2 (germline): GEAIGNYY, EKD. The CDR3 sequence is 23 residues long.

Turning to this clone: A read error may be the cause here, since a much bigger clone is one base away. The V gene is TRDV2, the J gene TRDJ3; 11 bases line up with TRDD3. CDR1 and CDR2 from the germline V gene are GEAIGNYY and EKD. The CDR3 sequence is 19 residues long. DNA of the CDR3: TGTGCCTGTGTGTCCCTGGGGGATACCTTCGGCTGGGGCACCCGACAGATGTTTTTC. Its protein product is CACVSLGDTFGWGTRQMFF.

Of note for this clone: This could be a read error, since a much larger clone is one nucleotide away. The gene calls are TRDV2 and TRDJ2; 9 nucleotides align to TRDD3. The CDR3 totals 15 residues. Germline values: CDR1 GEAIGNYY, CDR2 EKD. CDR3 sequence reads: CAFVLGIRKAAQLFF. For the CDR3, the DNA is TGTGCCTTTGTACTGGGGATACGAAAGGCAGCACAGCTCTTCTTT.

The sample holds a few counts of this clone. This probably arose from a read error, given a far larger clone one base away. The same CDR3 arises from other DNA sequences in this sample as well. This chain joins TRDV2 and TRDJ3, with D possibly TRDD3 on 5 matching bases. This CDR3 has 18 residues. With 3 bases removed from V and 0 bases from J, the gap between germline ends came to 14 bases. Germline V gene lookup returns CDR1 GEAIGNYY and CDR2 EKD. CDR3 sequence (DNA): TGTGCCTGTGACGCCCTTGGGGCCCCCTCCTGGGACACCCGACAGATGTTTTTC. Its translation is CACDALGAPSWDTRQMFF.

This clone was detected only a few times. The protein TCRdb gives is from a much larger clone and does not agree with this DNA's translation at residue 7, likely a read error; the protein shown here comes from the DNA. V usage is TRDV2 and J usage is TRDJ3; TRDD3 might be the D (6 bases). Trimming left V 3 bases short and J 0 bases short, with 11 bases between. Germline CDR1 reads GEAIGNYY; CDR2 reads EKD. This CDR3 has 17 amino acids. CDR3 region: CACDGITPSWDTRQMFF. CDR3 bases: TGTGCCTGTGACGGGATAACCCCCTCCTGGGACACCCGACAGATGTTTTTC.

This clone was recorded a few times. A read error likely explains why the TCRdb protein, taken from a much larger clone, differs from this DNA's translation at residue 3; the protein shown is translated from the DNA. The rearrangement joins TRDV1 to TRDJ1, with D uncertain. CDR3 length equals 13 residues. Germline lookup yields CDR1 TSWWSYY and CDR2 QGS. The CDR3 loop reads CAIGTPYTDKLIF. CDR3 nucleotide sequence: TGTGCTATTGGGACCCCCTACACCGATAAACTCATCTTT.

A word on this clone: This probably arose from a read error, given a far larger clone one base away. The same CDR3 is also encoded by other DNA sequences in this sample. The chain employs TRDV2 and TRDJ2; TRDD3 aligns across 8 bases. CDR3 size: 16 residues. CDR1 and CDR2 from the germline V gene are GEAIGNYY and EKD. CDR3 in amino acids: CACDILGAALTAQLFF. Here the CDR3 DNA reads TGTGCCTGTGACATACTGGGGGCCGCTTTGACGGCACAACTCTTCTTT.

This clone was observed at least ten times. A read error may explain this, as a much larger clone is one base away. This chain connects TRDV2 to TRDJ3, with TRDD3 matching over 8 bases. The CDR3 is made up of 18 amino acids. Trimming at V came to 2 bases and at J to 0 bases, leaving 5 bases not matched to a gene. CDR1 and CDR2 from the germline V gene are GEAIGNYY and EKD. The CDR3 DNA reads TGTGCCTGTGACATACTGGGGGCTAGCTCCTGGGACACCCGACAGATGTTTTTC. This gives the protein CACDILGASSWDTRQMFF.

The CDR3 protein is CACDYWGTFSWDTRQMFF. In DNA, the CDR3 is TGTGCCTGTGATTACTGGGGGACCTTCTCCTGGGACACCCGACAGATGTTTTTC. The chain uses TRDV2 and TRDJ3; 9 positions match TRDD3. J was trimmed by 0 bases and V by 4 bases; bases with no gene match: 6. The germline V gene has CDR1 GEAIGNYY and CDR2 EKD. The CDR3 contains 18 residues.

Comments on this clone: The amino acid sequence in TCRdb belongs to a much larger clone and departs from this DNA's translation at residue 6, likely a sequencing read error; the sequence shown is translated from the DNA. The chain joins TRDV1 to TRDJ2, with 8 positions matching TRDD3. The CDR3 extends over 19 amino acids. CDR1 is TSWWSYY, CDR2 QGS, per germline. The junction had 16 bases not matched to a gene; V was cut back by 1 base and J by 6 bases. The CDR3 loop reads CALGEPPPSYWGLAAQLFF. As DNA, the CDR3 is TGTGCTCTTGGGGAACCCCCGCCTTCTTACTGGGGGCTGGCAGCACAACTCTTCTTT.

Sample share makes this clone medium-sized. A much larger clonotype is one base distant, so this may be a read error. V and J are TRDV2 and TRDJ1; a weak D match, TRDD3 (5 bases). This CDR3 is built from 13 residues. V lost 5 bases and J 0 bases, leaving 9 bases between the germline ends. In germline, CDR1 is GEAIGNYY, CDR2 EKD. CDR3 loop: CACGTGYTDKLIF. The CDR3 nucleotides read TGTGCCTGTGGCACGGGATACACCGATAAACTCATCTTT.

This clone is termed large (0.1 to 1%). Other nucleotide sequences in the sample specify the same CDR3. The chain links TRDV2 to TRDJ3, with 9 bases lining up with TRDD3. Trimming at V came to 3 bases and at J to 0 bases, leaving 2 bases not matched to a gene. CDR1 is GEAIGNYY and CDR2 is EKD in the germline V gene. CDR3 size: 17 residues. For the CDR3, the DNA is TGTGCCTGTGACTACTGGGGGAGCTCCTGGGACACCCGACAGATGTTTTTC. Its protein product is CACDYWGSSWDTRQMFF.

By its share, this clone is large. Other DNA sequences in the same sample also yield this CDR3. The gene calls are TRDV2 and TRDJ3, with 10 bases that match TRDD3. The CDR3 contains 19 residues. Germline assignment: CDR1 GEAIGNYY and CDR2 EKD. Trimming cost V 3 bases and J 0 bases; bases outside gene matches: 7. For the CDR3, the DNA is TGTGCCTGTGACCCGTACTGGGGGATCAGCTCCTGGGACACCCGACAGATGTTTTTC. Translating it yields CACDPYWGISSWDTRQMFF.

Notes on this clone: TCRdb assigns this DNA the protein of a much larger clone, which departs from its translation at residue 9; this likely reflects a read error, and the protein shown comes from translating the DNA. J is TRDJ2 and V is TRDV2; tentatively, D is TRDD3 (6 bases). Trimming took off 1 base at V and 1 base at J, with 21 bases between the two ends. Germline values: CDR1 GEAIGNYY, CDR2 EKD. The CDR3 length is 19 residues. CDR3 DNA: TGTGCCTGTGACACGGTTACTGGGAGATACAGCGGTTTGACAGCACAACTCTTCTTT. Protein product: CACDTVTGRYSGLTAQLFF.